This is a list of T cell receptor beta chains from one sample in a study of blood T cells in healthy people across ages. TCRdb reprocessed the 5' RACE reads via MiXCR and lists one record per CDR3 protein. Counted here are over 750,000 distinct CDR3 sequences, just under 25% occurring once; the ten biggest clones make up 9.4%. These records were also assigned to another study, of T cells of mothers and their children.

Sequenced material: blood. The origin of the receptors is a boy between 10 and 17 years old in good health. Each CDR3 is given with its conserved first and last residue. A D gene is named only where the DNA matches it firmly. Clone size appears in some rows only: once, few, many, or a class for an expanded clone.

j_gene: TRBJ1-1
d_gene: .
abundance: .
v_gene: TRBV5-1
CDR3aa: CASSPAGALEEAFF
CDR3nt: TGCGCCAGCAGCCCCGCCGGGGCCCTAGAGGAAGCTTTCTTT

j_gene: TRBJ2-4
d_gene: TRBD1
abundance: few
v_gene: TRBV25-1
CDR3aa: CASTGQGNIQCF
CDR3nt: TGTGCCAGCACCGGACAGGGAAACATTCAGTGCTTC

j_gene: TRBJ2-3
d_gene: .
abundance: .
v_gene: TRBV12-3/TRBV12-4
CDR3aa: CASSFPSGTDTQYF
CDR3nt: TGTGCCAGCAGTTTCCCTAGCGGCACAGATACGCAGTATTTT

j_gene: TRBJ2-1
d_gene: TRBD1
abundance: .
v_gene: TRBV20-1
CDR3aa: CSARDGQGVYNEQFF
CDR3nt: TGCAGTGCTAGAGATGGCCAGGGGGTCTACAATGAGCAGTTCTTC

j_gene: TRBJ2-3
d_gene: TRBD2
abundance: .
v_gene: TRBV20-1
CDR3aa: CSARTGRGINTQYF
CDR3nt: TGCAGTGCTAGAACCGGGCGGGGGATAAATACGCAGTATTTT

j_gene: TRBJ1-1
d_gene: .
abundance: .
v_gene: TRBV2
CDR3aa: CASSGRPGNTEAFF
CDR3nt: TGTGCCAGCAGTGGACGCCCAGGGAACACTGAAGCTTTCTTT

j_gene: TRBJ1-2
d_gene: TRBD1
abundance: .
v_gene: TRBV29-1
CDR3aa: CSVKGTGDNYGYTF
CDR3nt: TGCAGCGTTAAAGGGACAGGCGATAACTATGGCTACACCTTC

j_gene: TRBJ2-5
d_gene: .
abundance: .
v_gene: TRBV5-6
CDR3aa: CASSFRKGMEEAQYF
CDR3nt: TGTGCCAGCAGCTTCAGGAAGGGGATGGAAGAGGCCCAGTACTTC

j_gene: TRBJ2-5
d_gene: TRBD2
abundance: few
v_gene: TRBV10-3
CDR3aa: CAIHGGGTQETQYF
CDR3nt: TGTGCCATCCACGGCGGGGGGACTCAAGAGACCCAGTACTTC

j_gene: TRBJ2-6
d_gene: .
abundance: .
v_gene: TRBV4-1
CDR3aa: CASSSPPFGSGANVLTF
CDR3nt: TGCGCCAGCAGCAGTCCTCCGTTCGGCTCTGGGGCCAACGTCCTGACTTTC

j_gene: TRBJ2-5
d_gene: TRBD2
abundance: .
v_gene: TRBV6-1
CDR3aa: CASSDQPVTSGIGETQYF
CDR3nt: TGTGCCAGCAGTGATCAACCGGTTACTAGCGGGATCGGAGAGACCCAGTACTTC

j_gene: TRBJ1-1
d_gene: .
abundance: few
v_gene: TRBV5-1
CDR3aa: CASSLAPVGGAAEAFF
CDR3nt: TGCGCCAGCAGCTTGGCCCCTGTAGGGGGGGCGGCTGAAGCTTTCTTT

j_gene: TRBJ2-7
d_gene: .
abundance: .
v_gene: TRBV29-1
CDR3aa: CSANRPGTYEQYF
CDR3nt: TGCAGCGCCAATCGCCCAGGGACCTACGAGCAGTACTTC

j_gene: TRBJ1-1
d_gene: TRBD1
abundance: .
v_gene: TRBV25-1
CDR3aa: CASSAQGALGNTEAFF
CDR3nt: TGTGCCAGCAGTGCCCAGGGGGCGCTTGGGAACACTGAAGCTTTCTTT

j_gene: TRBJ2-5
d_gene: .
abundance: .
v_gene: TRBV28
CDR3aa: CASRLRLGGTLEFF
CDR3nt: TGTGCCAGCAGGCTTCGACTAGGGGGTACATTAGAGTTCTTC

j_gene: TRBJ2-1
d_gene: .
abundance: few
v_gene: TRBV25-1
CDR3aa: CASSEYRTYNEQFF
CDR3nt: TGTGCCAGCAGTGAGTATCGAACTTACAATGAGCAGTTCTTC

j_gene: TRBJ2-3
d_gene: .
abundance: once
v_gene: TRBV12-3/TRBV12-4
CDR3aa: CASSPSGTATDTQYF
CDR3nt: TGTGCCAGCAGCCCTTCCGGGACGGCGACAGATACGCAGTATTTT

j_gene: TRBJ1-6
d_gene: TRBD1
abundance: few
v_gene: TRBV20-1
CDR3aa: CSARPGQGDSPLHF
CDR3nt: TGCAGTGCTCGACCGGGACAGGGAGATTCACCCCTCCACTTT

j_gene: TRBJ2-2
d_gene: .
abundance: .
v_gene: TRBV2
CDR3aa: CASLRTTGELFF
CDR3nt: TGTGCCAGCTTAAGAACCACCGGGGAGCTGTTTTTT

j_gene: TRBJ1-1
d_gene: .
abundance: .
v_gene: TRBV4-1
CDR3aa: CASSPDGGAEAFF
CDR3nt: TGCGCCAGCAGCCCTGACGGTGGGGCTGAAGCTTTCTTT

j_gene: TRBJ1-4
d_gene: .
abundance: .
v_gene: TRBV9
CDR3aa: CASSFEPGHAREKLFF
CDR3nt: TGTGCCAGCAGCTTCGAACCGGGACATGCACGGGAAAAACTGTTTTTT

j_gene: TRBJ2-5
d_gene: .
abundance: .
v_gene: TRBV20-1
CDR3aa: CSARDPRSETQYF
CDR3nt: TGCAGTGCTAGAGATCCGCGGTCGGAGACCCAGTACTTC

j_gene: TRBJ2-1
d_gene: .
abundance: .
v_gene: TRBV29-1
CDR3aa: CSALDVYNEQFF
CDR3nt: TGCAGCGCCTTGGACGTCTACAATGAGCAGTTCTTC

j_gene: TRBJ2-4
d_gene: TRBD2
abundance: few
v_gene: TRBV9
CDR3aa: CASSVATGSGGKNIQYF
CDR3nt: TGTGCCAGCAGCGTAGCTACGGGTAGCGGGGGGAAAAACATTCAGTACTTC

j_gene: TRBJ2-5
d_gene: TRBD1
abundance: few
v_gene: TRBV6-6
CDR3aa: CASSADRVYQETQYF
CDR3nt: TGTGCCAGCAGTGCGGACAGGGTGTACCAAGAGACTCAGTACTTC

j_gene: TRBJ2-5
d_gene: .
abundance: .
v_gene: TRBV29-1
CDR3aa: CSVVVGQETQYF
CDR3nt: TGCAGCGTTGTAGTAGGCCAAGAGACCCAGTACTTC

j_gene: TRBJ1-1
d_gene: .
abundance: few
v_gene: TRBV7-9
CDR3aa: CASSLSRADTEAFF
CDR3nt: TGTGCCAGCAGCTTATCCAGGGCAGACACTGAAGCTTTCTTT

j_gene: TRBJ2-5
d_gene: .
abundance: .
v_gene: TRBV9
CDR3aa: CASSTRWETDEQETQYF
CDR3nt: TGTGCCAGCAGCACACGATGGGAAACGGACGAGCAAGAGACCCAGTACTTC

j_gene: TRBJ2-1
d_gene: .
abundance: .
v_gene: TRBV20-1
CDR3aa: CSASRPNGRDEQFF
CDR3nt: TGCAGTGCTAGTCGCCCCAACGGTAGGGATGAGCAGTTCTTC

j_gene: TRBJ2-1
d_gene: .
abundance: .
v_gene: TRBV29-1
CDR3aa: CSVDPGRSYNEQFF
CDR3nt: TGCAGCGTTGATCCGGGGCGTTCCTACAATGAGCAGTTCTTC

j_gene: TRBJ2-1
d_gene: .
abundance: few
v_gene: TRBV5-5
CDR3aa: CASSPQTPIDNEQFF
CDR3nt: TGTGCCAGCAGCCCGCAAACCCCTATTGACAATGAGCAGTTCTTC

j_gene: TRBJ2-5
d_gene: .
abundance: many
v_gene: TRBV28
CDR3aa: CATRPGSRETQYF
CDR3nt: TGTGCCACCAGGCCCGGGTCACGAGAGACCCAGTACTTC

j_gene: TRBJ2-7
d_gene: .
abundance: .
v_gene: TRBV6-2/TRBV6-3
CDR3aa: CASSYVDSYEQYF
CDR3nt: TGTGCCAGCAGTTACGTGGACTCCTACGAGCAGTACTTC

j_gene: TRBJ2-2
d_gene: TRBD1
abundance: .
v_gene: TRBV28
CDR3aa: CASSPTGSPNTGELFF
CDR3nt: TGTGCCAGCAGTCCGACAGGGAGCCCGAACACCGGGGAGCTGTTTTTT

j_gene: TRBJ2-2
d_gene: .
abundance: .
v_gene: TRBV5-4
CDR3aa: CASSFGGTNTGELFF
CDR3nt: TGTGCCAGCAGCTTTGGGGGGACGAACACCGGGGAGCTGTTTTTT

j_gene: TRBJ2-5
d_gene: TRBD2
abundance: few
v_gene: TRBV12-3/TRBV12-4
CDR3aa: CASSLRREGQGETQYF
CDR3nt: TGTGCCAGCAGTTTACGGCGGGAGGGCCAAGGAGAGACCCAGTACTTC

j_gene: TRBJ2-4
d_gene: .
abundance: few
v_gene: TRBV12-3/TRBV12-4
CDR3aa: CASSLAGQENIQYF
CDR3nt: TGTGCCAGCAGTTTAGCCGGTCAGGAAAACATTCAGTACTTC

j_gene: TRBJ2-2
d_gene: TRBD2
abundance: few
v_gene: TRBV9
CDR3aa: CASSARLAGDTGELFF
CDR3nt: TGTGCCAGCAGCGCGAGACTAGCGGGAGACACCGGGGAGCTGTTTTTT

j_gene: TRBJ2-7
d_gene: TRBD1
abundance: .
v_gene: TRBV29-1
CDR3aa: CSVDGQGVVGEQYF
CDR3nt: TGCAGCGTTGATGGCCAGGGGGTAGTTGGCGAGCAGTACTTC

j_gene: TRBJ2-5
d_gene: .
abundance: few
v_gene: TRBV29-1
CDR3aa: CSVWYVNRETQYF
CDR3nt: TGCAGCGTTTGGTATGTCAATCGGGAGACCCAGTACTTC

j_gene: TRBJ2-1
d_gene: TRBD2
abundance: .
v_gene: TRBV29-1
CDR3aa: CSVLTSGGGEQFF
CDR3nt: TGCAGCGTTTTGACTAGCGGGGGGGGTGAGCAGTTCTTC

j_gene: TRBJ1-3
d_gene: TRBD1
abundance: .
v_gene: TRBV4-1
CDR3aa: CASSTWTGGSPGNTIYF
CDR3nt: TGCGCCAGCAGCACCTGGACAGGGGGCTCCCCTGGAAACACCATATATTTT

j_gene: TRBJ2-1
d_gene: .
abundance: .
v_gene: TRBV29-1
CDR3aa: CSVEEGAANEQFF
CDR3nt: TGCAGCGTTGAGGAGGGGGCAGCCAATGAGCAGTTCTTC

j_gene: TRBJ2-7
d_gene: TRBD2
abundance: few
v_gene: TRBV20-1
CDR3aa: CSALTSGYSYEQYF
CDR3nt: TGCAGTGCTCTAACTAGCGGGTACTCCTACGAGCAGTACTTC

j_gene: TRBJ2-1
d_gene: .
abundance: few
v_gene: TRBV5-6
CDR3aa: CASSLGRKNEQFF
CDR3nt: TGTGCCAGCAGCTTGGGACGGAAGAATGAGCAGTTCTTC

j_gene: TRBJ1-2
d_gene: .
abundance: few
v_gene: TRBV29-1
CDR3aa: CSVDRGFSYGYTF
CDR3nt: TGCAGCGTTGACAGGGGCTTTAGCTATGGCTACACCTTC

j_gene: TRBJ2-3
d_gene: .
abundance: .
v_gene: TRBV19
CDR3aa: CASSPSGVTDTQYF
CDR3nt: TGTGCCAGTAGTCCCTCAGGGGTCACAGATACGCAGTATTTT

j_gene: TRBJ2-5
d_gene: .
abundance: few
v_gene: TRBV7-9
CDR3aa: CASSLHESQETQYF
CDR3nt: TGTGCCAGCAGCTTACACGAATCGCAAGAGACCCAGTACTTC

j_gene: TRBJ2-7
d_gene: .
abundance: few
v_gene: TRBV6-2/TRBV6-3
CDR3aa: CASSYQRTYEQYF
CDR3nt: TGTGCCAGCAGTTACCAGAGGACCTACGAGCAGTACTTC

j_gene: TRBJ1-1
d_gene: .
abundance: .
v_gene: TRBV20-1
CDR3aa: CSARGPGANTEAFF
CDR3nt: TGCAGTGCTAGGGGCCCGGGGGCCAACACTGAAGCTTTCTTT

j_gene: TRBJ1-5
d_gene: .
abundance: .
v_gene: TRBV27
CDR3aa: CASSLRGSINQPQHF
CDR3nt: TGTGCCAGCAGTTTGAGGGGGAGTATTAATCAGCCCCAGCATTTT

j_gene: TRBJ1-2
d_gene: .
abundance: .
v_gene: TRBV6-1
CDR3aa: CASIIPIFRTF
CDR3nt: TGTGCCAGCATCATCCCCATCTTCCGGACCTTC

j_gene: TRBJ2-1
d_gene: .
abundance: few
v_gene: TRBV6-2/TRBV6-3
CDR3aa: CASSYPTSADEQFF
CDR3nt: TGTGCCAGCAGTTACCCTACTAGTGCCGATGAGCAGTTCTTC

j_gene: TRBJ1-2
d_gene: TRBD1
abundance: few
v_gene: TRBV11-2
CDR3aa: CASSLRPGQGASGYTF
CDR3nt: TGTGCCAGCAGCCTTCGCCCCGGGCAGGGGGCGAGTGGCTACACCTTC

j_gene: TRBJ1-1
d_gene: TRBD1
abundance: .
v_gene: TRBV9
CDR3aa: CASSVEGGRAFF
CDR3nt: TGTGCCAGCAGCGTAGAAGGGGGCCGAGCTTTCTTT

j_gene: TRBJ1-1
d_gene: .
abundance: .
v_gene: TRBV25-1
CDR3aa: CASSLGQRVTEAFF
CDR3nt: TGTGCCAGCAGCCTTGGACAGAGGGTTACTGAAGCTTTCTTT

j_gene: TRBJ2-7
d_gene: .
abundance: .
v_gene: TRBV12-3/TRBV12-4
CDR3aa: CASRTSEQYF
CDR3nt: TGTGCCAGCAGAACTAGCGAGCAGTACTTC

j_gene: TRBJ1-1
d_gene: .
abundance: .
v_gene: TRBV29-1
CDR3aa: CSVQASTEAFF
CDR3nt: TGCAGCGTTCAGGCCTCCACTGAAGCTTTCTTT

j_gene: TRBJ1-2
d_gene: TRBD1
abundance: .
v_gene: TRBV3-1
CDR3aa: CASSRDRGLRGGYTF
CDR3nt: TGTGCCAGCAGCAGGGACAGGGGCCTGCGGGGTGGCTACACCTTC